The sample holds one count of the clone carrying this T cell receptor beta chain. The germline V and J ends were trimmed by 0 bases and 0 bases, with 15 bases remaining between them. CDR3 length equals 18 residues. CDR1 is MGHRA and CDR2 is YSYEKL in the germline V gene. This entry belongs to a study of blood T cell repertoires in COVID-19. Study-level information: PBMCs, B-cell-depleted T cells, or T cells provided the cDNA or gDNA that made up the material.

Original handling: Estimated nucleated cell counts came from reference gene primer amplification. TCRdb's copy holds only in-frame clones and misses some; the assay was immunoSEQ multiplex PCR. D and trimming come from the DNA, and the V and J calls and clone size come from that table. The data hold 130,000 to 150,000 clones, with roughly 79% observed a single time. The sequence came from a human donor with acute or convalescent COVID-19. The donor label of this sample is uncertain. The rearrangement uses TRBV4-1 and TRBJ2-4, with D possibly being TRBD2 (6 bases). Source material: peripheral blood. CDR3 coding DNA: TGCGCCAGCAGCCAAGATAACGGGGGAAAATTAGCCAAAAACATTCAGTACTTC. This sequence encodes CASSQDNGGKLAKNIQYF.